The 15 T cell receptor beta chains presented below share a single source sample, sequenced in a study of stem cell transplantation in POMP-related autoinflammatory disease. Clones were read by immunoSEQ multiplex PCR, and TCRdb kept only the in-frame ones, dropping some. The sample holds 900 to 1,300 clones, about two thirds seen once. The specimen was CD8+ T cells from PBMCs. The origin of the receptors is a human donor in good health.

The rearrangement links TRBV6-4 to TRBJ2-1; the match to TRBD1 covers 8 bases. The V segment lost 5 bases and the J segment 4 bases; nucleotides outside the gene matches: 4. Germline V gene sequence: CDR1 MRHNA, CDR2 SNTAGT. CDR3 size: 14 residues. The CDR3 DNA reads TGTGCCAGCAGTTATGGGACAGGATACAATGAGCAGTTCTTC. Residues: CASSYGTGYNEQFF.

In its sample, this clone was seen a few times. The chain combines TRBV27 with TRBJ2-1, with 8 bases that match TRBD2. Germline V lookup: CDR1 MNHEY, CDR2 SMNVEV (reference sequence). This CDR3 comprises 16 residues. The trim removed 6 bases at V and 5 bases at J, leaving 12 bases unmatched. CDR3 nucleotide sequence: TGTGCCAGCAGCCCCCCGGGAAGCGGGGGTCACAATGAGCAGTTCTTC. The encoded protein is CASSPPGSGGHNEQFF.

The chain carries TRBV2 and TRBJ2-5; D unclear. Looked up from germline, CDR1 is SNHLY and CDR2 is FYNNEI. The CDR3 is made up of 14 amino acids. V lost 8 bases and J 4 bases, leaving 17 bases between the germline ends. CDR3: CASDHGVGSETQYF. CDR3 coding DNA: TGTGCCAGCGATCACGGTGTAGGGTCAGAGACCCAGTACTTC.

This clone was counted between two and nine times. This chain links TRBV9 with TRBJ1-4, with no clear D. Germline CDR1 is SGDLS and CDR2 is YYNGEE. CDR3 size: 15 residues. V was clipped by 4 bases and J by 3 bases, with 13 bases between them. The CDR3 sequence is CASSLEGRPNEKLFF. The CDR3 bases are TGTGCCAGCAGCCTCGAAGGCCGCCCTAATGAAAAACTGTTTTTT.

This clone appeared a few times. The chain employs TRBV27 and TRBJ2-7; either TRBD1 or TRBD2 may supply D (6 bases each). From germline, CDR1 is MNHEY and CDR2 SMNVEV (reference sequence). This CDR3 is built from 14 residues. Trimming removed 6 bases at V and 3 bases at J, with 15 bases between. DNA of the CDR3: TGTGCCAGCAGAAAAACCGGGGGCCTCTACGAGCAGTACTTC. Translating gives CASRKTGGLYEQYF.

The chain joins TRBV27 to TRBJ1-1, with no clear D. The CDR3 length is 12 residues. With 4 bases removed from V and 7 bases from J, the gap between germline ends came to 10 bases. CDR1 is MNHEY, CDR2 SMNVEV, per germline (reference sequence). CDR3 DNA sequence: TGTGCCAGCAGTTACAAAAAGGATGAAGCTTTCTTT. Translation gives CASSYKKDEAFF.

In this sample, this clone turned up a few times. CDR3 sequence: CASQGQTNTEAFF. The CDR3 nucleotides are TGTGCTAGCCAGGGACAAACGAACACTGAAGCTTTCTTT. This chain links TRBV12-5 with TRBJ1-1; possibly TRBD1 for D (6 bases). CDR1 is LGHNT and CDR2 is FRNRAP in the germline V gene. V was clipped by 9 bases and J by 1 base, with 12 bases between them. The CDR3 is 13 amino acids. The full variable domain, in which reference TRBV12-5 and TRBJ1-1 provide the parts outside the CDR3, is DARVTQTPRHKVTEMGQEVTMRCQPILGHNTVFWYRQTMMQGLELLAYFRNRAPLDDSGMPKDRFSAEMPDATLATLKIQPSEPRDSAVYFCASQGQTNTEAFFGQGTRLTVV.

The V call is TRBV6-1, the J call TRBJ2-1; 10 bases fit TRBD2. CDR1 and CDR2 from the germline V gene are MNHNS and SASEGT. Trimming cost V 3 bases and J 6 bases; bases outside gene matches: 5. CDR3 size: 15 residues. CDR3 amino acids: CASSDLAGASNEQFF. CDR3 sequence (DNA): TGTGCCAGCAGTGACCTAGCGGGAGCAAGCAATGAGCAGTTCTTC.

The rearrangement uses TRBV29-1 and TRBJ1-1; D may be TRBD1 (5 bases). Germline-derived CDR1 and CDR2 are SQVTM and ANQGSEA. The CDR3 spans 14 residues. V was shortened by 2 bases and J by 3 bases, with 13 bases between the two germline ends. The CDR3 coding sequence is TGCAGCGTTGAACTAAGGGGCCGGTACACTGAAGCTTTCTTT. Protein product: CSVELRGRYTEAFF.

This chain links TRBV9 with TRBJ2-3; maybe TRBD2 (5 bases). Trimming shortened V by 0 bases and J by 2 bases, and 13 bases separated the two germline ends. The CDR3 totals 16 residues. Looked up from germline, CDR1 is SGDLS and CDR2 is YYNGEE. This CDR3 is CASSVAASSTTDTQYF. DNA for the CDR3: TGTGCCAGCAGCGTAGCGGCTAGCTCTACCACAGATACGCAGTATTTT.

The sample holds a few counts of this clone. V and J are TRBV4-2 and TRBJ2-7; 8 bases are shared with TRBD2. J gave up 2 bases and V 1 base, and 7 bases lay outside the gene matches. CDR1 is LGHNA, CDR2 YNFKEQ, per germline. The CDR3 extends over 16 amino acids. The CDR3 coding sequence is TGTGCCAGCAGCCAAGCTGGTAGCGGGGAGCCCTACGAGCAGTACTTC. It codes for CASSQAGSGEPYEQYF.

The chain uses TRBV4-2 and TRBJ1-5; TRBD1 agrees at 7 bases. The trim removed 0 bases at V and 4 bases at J, leaving 3 bases unmatched. The CDR3 loop spans 15 amino acids. The germline V gene encodes CDR1 LGHNA and CDR2 YNFKEQ. For the CDR3, the DNA is TGTGCCAGCAGCCAAGATCAGACAGGGAATCAGCCCCAGCATTTT. Residues: CASSQDQTGNQPQHF.

This chain joins TRBV19 and TRBJ1-3; D gene unclear. This CDR3 has 15 residues. Trimming removed 8 bases from V and 0 bases from J, with 14 bases in between. Germline CDR1 is LNHDA and CDR2 is SQIVND (reference sequence). The CDR3 protein is CASGPRSLSGNTIYF. CDR3 in DNA: TGTGCCAGTGGCCCCAGGTCCCTCTCTGGAAACACCATATATTTT.

This chain uses TRBV6-4 with TRBJ2-5; 8 bases fit TRBD2. CDR1 MRHNA and CDR2 SNTAGT come from the germline V gene. V trimming: 4 bases; J trimming: 1 base; junction bases outside the gene matches: 5. The length of the CDR3 is 15 residues. CDR3 amino acids: CASSVSAGGQETQYF. The CDR3 DNA is TGTGCCAGCAGTGTGTCGGCGGGAGGCCAAGAGACCCAGTACTTC.

V usage is TRBV7-2 and J usage is TRBJ2-5; D unclear. V was pared by 1 base and J by 2 bases, with 5 bases between. The CDR3 extends over 13 amino acids. In germline, CDR1 is SGHTA, CDR2 FQGNSA. This CDR3 reads CASSLGGQETQYF. CDR3 sequence (DNA): TGTGCCAGCAGCTTAGGCGGTCAAGAGACCCAGTACTTC.